This T cell receptor beta chain was captured in a study of cytomegalovirus exposure and HLA in healthy donors. The CDR3 covers 13 residues. Trimming removed 10 bases from V and 1 base from J, with 8 bases in between. Germline V gives CDR1 MNHNS, CDR2 SASEGT. The PCR had 60 Vbeta and 13 Jbeta primers. Only in-frame clones appear in the TCRdb table, and some are missing; sequencing was by immunoSEQ multiplex PCR. The sample lists 150,000 to 200,000 clones, 75% to 85% seen once, with 7.4% in the top ten. Among the donors, all were healthy bone marrow donors. The receptor was isolated from a male donor in good health and CMV-seropositive. The sequencing sample was made of PBMCs. The rearrangement uses TRBV6-1 and TRBJ1-6, with D possibly matching TRBD1 (6 bases). CDR3 bases: TGTGCCACCACAGGGTCCTATAATTCACCCCTCCACTTT. It specifies CATTGSYNSPLHF.